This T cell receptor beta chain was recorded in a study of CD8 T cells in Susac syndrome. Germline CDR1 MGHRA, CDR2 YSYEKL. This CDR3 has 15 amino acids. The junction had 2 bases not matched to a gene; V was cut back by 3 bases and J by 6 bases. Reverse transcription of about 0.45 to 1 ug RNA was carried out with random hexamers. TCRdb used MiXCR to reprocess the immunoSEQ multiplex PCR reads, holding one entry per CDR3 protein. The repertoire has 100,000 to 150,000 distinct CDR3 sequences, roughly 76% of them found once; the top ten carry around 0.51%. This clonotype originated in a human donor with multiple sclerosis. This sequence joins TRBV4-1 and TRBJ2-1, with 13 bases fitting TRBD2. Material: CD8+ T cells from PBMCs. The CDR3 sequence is CASSHGLAGANEQFF. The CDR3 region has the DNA TGCGCCAGCAGCCATGGACTAGCGGGAGCCAATGAGCAGTTCTTC.